The clone carrying this T cell receptor (beta chain) was seen many times. Its antigen is unknown. A second about 6 to 12 cycle PCR used barcoded and J-beta primers. One entry per CDR3 protein, called by TCRdb with MiXCR from the 5' RACE reads. The sample contains about 640,000 distinct CDR3 sequences, roughly 31% of which appear only once. The data derive from a study of blood T cells in healthy people across ages. Across the whole study: About one barcoded beta molecule per two T cells came from capture by template switching. Whole-study findings and limits: TCR beta diversity correlated strongly with naive T cell percentage. Diversity figures derived from one million T cells were judged to underestimate the true value.

CDR1 SGHTA and CDR2 FQGNSA come from the germline V gene. V was shortened by 5 bases and J by 7 bases, with 7 bases between the two germline ends. This CDR3 contains 11 residues. The chain has TRBV7-2 and TRBJ2-3; possibly TRBD2 for D (5 bases). Sequenced material: blood. The TCR comes from a woman of 80 years or more in good health. CDR3 nucleotide sequence: TGTGCCAGCAGCCCTAGCTATACGCAGTATTTT. Translated, it gives CASSPSYTQYF.